The 2 T cell receptor beta chains below all came from one sample that was sequenced in a study of OX40 agonist ivuxolimab in advanced cancers. The method was immunoSEQ multiplex PCR; TCRdb's version includes in-frame clones alone and lacks a portion of them. The profile covers roughly 61,000 clones, with approximately 86% appearing a single time and under 0.6% taken by the ten largest. Sequencing was performed on CD4+ or CD8+ T cells sorted from blood, taken in a trial of the OX40 agonist ivuxolimab. The receptors stem from an adult with an advanced solid tumor such as melanoma, head and neck, liver or kidney cancer.

The V and J genes are TRBV15 and TRBJ2-1, with D maybe TRBD2 (6 bases). The CDR3 sequence is 16 residues long. Trimming cost V 2 bases and J 3 bases, with 14 bases left between them. Per germline, CDR1 LNHNV and CDR2 YYDKDF (reference sequence). CDR3 region: CATSRRLGDGYNEQFF. Written as DNA, the CDR3 is TGTGCCACCAGCAGAAGACTAGGCGACGGCTACAATGAGCAGTTCTTC.

The chain couples TRBV5-4 to TRBJ1-3; D unclear. The CDR3 runs to 16 residues. The germline V gene has CDR1 SGHNT and CDR2 YYREEE (reference sequence). The ends were cut back, 4 bases at V and 0 bases at J, with 14 bases in the middle. CDR3 residues: CASSALGRASGNTIYF. CDR3 DNA sequence: TGTGCCAGCAGCGCACTCGGACGGGCCTCTGGAAACACCATATATTTT.